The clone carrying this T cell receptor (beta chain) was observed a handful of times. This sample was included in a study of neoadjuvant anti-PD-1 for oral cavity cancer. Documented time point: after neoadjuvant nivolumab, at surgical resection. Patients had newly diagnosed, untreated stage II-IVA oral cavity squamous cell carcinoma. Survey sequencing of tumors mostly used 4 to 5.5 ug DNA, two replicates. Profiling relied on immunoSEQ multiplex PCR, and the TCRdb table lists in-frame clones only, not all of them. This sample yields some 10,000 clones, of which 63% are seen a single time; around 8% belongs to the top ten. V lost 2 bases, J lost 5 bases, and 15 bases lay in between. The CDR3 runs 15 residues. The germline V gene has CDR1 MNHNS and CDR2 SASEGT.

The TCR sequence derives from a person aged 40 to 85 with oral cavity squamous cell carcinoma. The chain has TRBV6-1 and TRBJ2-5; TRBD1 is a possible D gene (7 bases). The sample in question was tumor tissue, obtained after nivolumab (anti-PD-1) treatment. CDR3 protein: CASSELEGAPETQYF. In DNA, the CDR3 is TGTGCCAGCAGTGAACTGGAGGGGGCGCCGGAGACCCAGTACTTC.